The subject of this entry is one TCR beta chain. The data are from a study of T cell responses to AZD1222 COVID-19 vaccine. Some clones are missing from TCRdb's copy, which holds only in-frame ones; the method was immunoSEQ multiplex PCR. The sample records fewer than 300,000 clones, approximately 93% being singletons. The sequence came from an adult in good health. The material sequenced was peripheral blood, taken on day 0 of AZD1222 vaccination.

The CDR3 nucleotides are TGCGCCAGCAGCCAAGTTCAGCCTGCCAATCAGCCCCAGCATTTT. It translates to CASSQVQPANQPQHF. The J gene is TRBJ1-5, the V gene TRBV4-1, with D uncertain. V was pared by 1 base and J by 3 bases, with 10 bases between. Germline V gives CDR1 MGHRA, CDR2 YSYEKL. The CDR3 consists of 15 residues.